Presented here are 27 T cell receptor beta chains from one specimen sequenced in a study of T-cell memory formation after mild COVID-19. A single record per CDR3 protein comes from TCRdb applying MiXCR to the 5' RACE reads. The sample lists 350,000 to 500,000 distinct CDR3 sequences, more than 15% occurring once. The sequenced sample consisted of PBMCs or a T cell subset sorted from them (not recorded which). These receptors were taken from a young man who had mild COVID-19 (a few samples of this study predate the infection). Cell type and time point are not known.

The gene calls are TRBV11-2 and TRBJ2-3; 7 positions agree with TRBD1. Trimming cost V 5 bases and J 2 bases; bases outside gene matches: 10. The germline gives CDR1 SGHAT, CDR2 FQNNGV. The CDR3 extends over 16 amino acids. The CDR3 DNA reads as TGTGCCAGCAGCCCCCCGACCGGGACAGACACAGATACGCAGTATTTT. Residues: CASSPPTGTDTDTQYF.

This chain links TRBV5-5 with TRBJ2-3; D might be TRBD1 or TRBD2, each matching 5 bases. The ends were cut back, 1 base at V and 5 bases at J, with 11 bases in the middle. Per germline, CDR1 SGHKS and CDR2 YYEKEE (reference sequence). The CDR3 contains 14 residues. In nucleotides, the CDR3 is TGTGCCAGCAGCTTGTCGACTGGGGGAGATACGCAGTATTTT. Protein: CASSLSTGGDTQYF. Full variable domain (outside the CDR3, taken from reference TRBV5-5 and TRBJ2-3): DAGVTQSPTHLIKTRGQQVTLRCSPISGHKSVSWYQQVLGQGPQFIFQYYEKEERGRGNFPDRFSARQFPNYSSELNVNALLLGDSALYLCASSLSTGGDTQYFGPGTRLTVL.

The V and J genes are TRBV3-1 and TRBJ2-1; 9 bases map to TRBD1. V lost 4 bases and J lost 9; bases outside the gene matches: 7. From germline, CDR1 is LGHDT and CDR2 YNNKEL (reference sequence). CDR3 length: 14 residues. The CDR3: CASSPGTGYGEQFF. CDR3 nucleotides: TGTGCCAGCAGCCCCGGGACAGGGTACGGTGAGCAGTTCTTC.

This chain uses TRBV18 with TRBJ2-5; TRBD1 matches 10 bases. Germline trimming cut 4 bases from V and 3 bases from J; bases unmatched to any gene: 8. CDR3 length equals 16 residues. Germline assignment: CDR1 KGHSH and CDR2 LQKENI. The CDR3 spells CASSLLAGTGEETQYF. The DNA for the CDR3 is TGTGCCAGCTCACTTCTGGCAGGGACAGGGGAAGAGACCCAGTACTTC.

The sample holds a few counts of this clonotype. This chain uses TRBV5-5 with TRBJ1-4; D not resolved. The CDR3 is 16 residues long. CDR1 SGHKS and CDR2 YYEKEE come from the germline V gene (reference sequence). V was shortened by 0 bases and J by 6 bases, with 15 bases between the two germline ends. CDR3 sequence reads: CASSLAPAATYEKLFF. CDR3 bases: TGTGCCAGCAGCTTGGCGCCAGCAGCGACTTATGAAAAACTGTTTTTT.

This clonotype was detected only a few times. The CDR3 does not end in the conserved phenylalanine or tryptophan, so this is likely a read error. This rearrangement joins TRBV7-2 to TRBJ2-3; D call uncertain. The CDR3 runs 13 residues. Germline V lookup: CDR1 SGHTA, CDR2 FQGNSA. Trimming cost V 5 bases and J 0 bases, with 6 bases left between them. CDR3 sequence: CASSETSTDTQYL. CDR3 DNA: TGTGCCAGCAGCGAAACGAGCACAGATACGCAGTATCTT.

This clonotype was observed a few times. The rearrangement uses TRBV7-9 and TRBJ2-7; 7 bases fit TRBD1. The V and J ends lost 0 bases and 0 bases, in that order; junction bases with no gene match: 11. CDR1 SEHNR and CDR2 FQNEAQ come from the germline V gene (reference sequence). This CDR3 is 18 amino acids long. CDR3 residues: CASSLAQGSGQRSYEQYV. CDR3 DNA: TGTGCCAGCAGCTTAGCGCAGGGGTCGGGACAGCGCTCCTACGAGCAGTACGTC.

There are many counts of this clonotype. This chain links TRBV7-2 with TRBJ2-1; 8 bases are shared with TRBD1. Germline V gene lookup returns CDR1 SGHTA and CDR2 FQGNSA. The CDR3 covers 15 residues. The V and J ends lost 3 bases and 6 bases, in that order; junction bases with no gene match: 7. This CDR3 reads CASSFRDRTRNEQFF. CDR3 nucleotide sequence: TGTGCCAGCAGCTTCCGGGACAGGACTCGCAATGAGCAGTTCTTC.

This clonotype appeared a few times. This chain connects TRBV2 to TRBJ2-5; the match to TRBD1 covers 9 bases. This CDR3 has 14 amino acids. CDR1 is SNHLY and CDR2 is FYNNEI in the germline V gene. Trimming cost V 5 bases and J 3 bases; bases outside gene matches: 4. In nucleotides, the CDR3 is TGTGCCAGCAGTCAACAGGGGGCGGAAGAGACCCAGTACTTC. Amino acids: CASSQQGAEETQYF.

The table lists this clonotype with a few counts. J is TRBJ2-2 and V is TRBV5-1; 11 bases agree with TRBD2. The germline CDR1 and CDR2 sequences are SGHRS and YFSETQ. V lost 4 bases to trimming and J lost 5 bases; unmatched junction nucleotides: 7. The CDR3 covers 16 residues. This CDR3 is CASSPFLAGGTGELFF. The CDR3 DNA follows: TGCGCCAGCAGCCCCTTTCTAGCGGGGGGTACCGGGGAGCTGTTTTTT. The full variable domain, rest sourced from reference TRBV5-1 and TRBJ2-2, is KAGVTQTPRYLIKTRGQQVTLSCSPISGHRSVSWYQQTPGQGLQFLFEYFSETQRNKGNFPGRFSGRQFSNSRSEMNVSTLELGDSALYLCASSPFLAGGTGELFFGEGSRLTVL.

This clonotype appeared a few times. DNA for the CDR3: TGCAGTGCTAGAGAGGCGGGGGGGCCCAGGGACATTCAGTACTTC. Amino acid sequence: CSAREAGGPRDIQYF. V gene TRBV20-1 combines with J gene TRBJ2-4; TRBD2 aligns across 9 bases. The CDR3 contains 15 residues. Germline V CDR1 and CDR2: DFQATT, SNEGSKA (reference sequence). V gave up 0 bases and J gave up 8 bases; unmatched junction bases: 8.

This clonotype was seen only a few times. V gene TRBV7-2 combines with J gene TRBJ2-3; a weak D match, TRBD1 (6 bases). CDR3 length: 14 amino acids. From germline, CDR1 is SGHTA and CDR2 FQGNSA. V was pared by 3 bases and J by 4 bases, with 11 bases between. In DNA, the CDR3 is TGTGCCAGCAGCTTTAAGTCAGGGGCAGATACGCAGTATTTT. Translation: CASSFKSGADTQYF.

The chain couples TRBV20-1 to TRBJ1-1, with D possibly matching TRBD1 (6 bases). This CDR3 is built from 13 residues. From germline, CDR1 is DFQATT and CDR2 SNEGSKA (reference sequence). The CDR3 bases are TGCTCAACGTCACAGGGCCGAGGCACTGAAGCTTTCTTT. Translating it yields CSTSQGRGTEAFF.

This clonotype turned up a few times. This chain links TRBV7-9 with TRBJ2-7, with D perhaps matching TRBD2 (6 bases). Germline V CDR1 and CDR2: SEHNR, FQNEAQ (reference sequence). The CDR3 totals 12 residues. V lost 4 bases and J 9 bases, leaving 13 bases between the germline ends. In DNA, the CDR3 is TGTGCCAGCAGCTCCGGTCCCGGGGGGCAGTACTTC. It yields the protein CASSSGPGGQYF.

The CDR3 sequence: CASSPGSAGTQYF. Here the CDR3 DNA reads TGTGCCAGCTCACCGGGATCGGCGGGGACCCAGTACTTC. V gene TRBV18 combines with J gene TRBJ2-5; possibly TRBD2 for D (5 bases). Germline CDR1 is KGHSH and CDR2 is LQKENI. Trimming removed 3 bases from V and 7 bases from J, with 12 bases in between. The CDR3 contains 13 residues.

This chain links TRBV9 with TRBJ1-2; weak D call: TRBD1 (5 bases). Looked up from germline, CDR1 is SGDLS and CDR2 is YYNGEE. The V gene lost 3 bases and the J gene lost 0 bases, with 9 bases spanning the gap. The CDR3 is 14 amino acids. As DNA, the CDR3 is TGTGCCAGCAGCGCTCAGGGAGCTAACTATGGCTACACCTTC. Translating it yields CASSAQGANYGYTF.

The V call is TRBV7-9, the J call TRBJ1-1; no clear D gene. CDR1 and CDR2 from the germline V gene are SEHNR and FQNEAQ (reference sequence). This CDR3 is 14 amino acids long. Trimming removed 7 bases at V and 11 bases at J, with 23 bases between. CDR3 sequence (DNA): TGTGCCAGCATACCATCGAATTTTGCCGAAAGCGCTTTCTTT. It encodes CASIPSNFAESAFF. The whole variable domain, remainder taken from reference TRBV7-9 and TRBJ1-1, is DTGVSQNPRHKITKRGQNVTFRCDPISEHNRLYWYRQTLGQGPEFLTYFQNEAQLEKSRLLSDRFSAERPKGSFSTLEIQRTEQGDSAMYLCASIPSNFAESAFFGQGTRLTVV.

For the CDR3, the DNA is TGCGCCAGCAGCCGTAGTTGGACAGGCTCTGGAAACACCATATATTTT. The encoded protein is CASSRSWTGSGNTIYF. The rearrangement uses TRBV4-3 and TRBJ1-3, with 7 bases matching TRBD1. V was clipped by 4 bases and J by 0 bases; unmatched bases: 6. The CDR3 length is 16 residues. Germline CDR1 is LGHNA and CDR2 is YSLEER.

This clonotype was recorded a few times. This rearrangement joins TRBV7-9 to TRBJ1-2, with D perhaps TRBD1 (6 bases). The CDR3 spans 15 residues. CDR1 and CDR2 (germline): SEHNR, FQNEAQ (reference sequence). With 4 bases removed from V and 3 bases from J, the gap between germline ends came to 15 bases. For the CDR3, the DNA is TGTGCCAGCAGCTCCCAGGACAGAGAGCACTATGGCTACACCTTC. Encoded protein: CASSSQDREHYGYTF. The entire variable domain, with the rest obtained from reference TRBV7-9 and TRBJ1-2, is as follows: DTGVSQNPRHKITKRGQNVTFRCDPISEHNRLYWYRQTLGQGPEFLTYFQNEAQLEKSRLLSDRFSAERPKGSFSTLEIQRTEQGDSAMYLCASSSQDREHYGYTFGSGTRLTVV.

In this sample, this clonotype turned up a few times. The genes are TRBV4-3 and TRBJ1-5; D gene unclear. Trimming took off 0 bases at V and 2 bases at J, with 5 bases between the two ends. Per the germline V gene, CDR1 is LGHNA and CDR2 is YSLEER. This CDR3 spans 14 amino acids. The DNA of the CDR3 is TGCGCCAGCAGCCAAGAATTGGGCAATCAGCCCCAGCATTTT. Amino acid sequence: CASSQELGNQPQHF.

The chain combines TRBV2 with TRBJ1-2; TRBD1 might be the D (5 bases). This CDR3 is 14 amino acids long. The germline V gene has CDR1 SNHLY and CDR2 FYNNEI. Trimming shortened V by 8 bases and J by 4 bases, and 17 bases separated the two germline ends. DNA for the CDR3: TGTGCCAGCGCAGTGGGAGGGGTTGGCTATGGCTACACCTTC. Translating gives CASAVGGVGYGYTF.

This clonotype was recorded many times. This rearrangement joins TRBV4-1 to TRBJ2-4; 7 bases line up with TRBD1. CDR1 and CDR2 (germline): MGHRA, YSYEKL. The CDR3 has 16 amino acids. Trimming at V came to 4 bases and at J to 2 bases, leaving 8 bases not matched to a gene. The CDR3 loop is CASSLDQGDSKNIQYF. In DNA form, the CDR3 reads TGCGCCAGCAGCCTCGACCAGGGGGATTCCAAAAACATTCAGTACTTC.

This chain uses TRBV11-2 with TRBJ2-2; D call uncertain. Germline CDR1 SGHAT, CDR2 FQNNGV. CDR3 length: 15 amino acids. Trimming pared 9 bases from V and 2 bases from J, leaving 16 bases between. The CDR3 DNA is TGTGCCAGAACCCCCCGCGCGACCAACACCGGGGAGCTGTTTTTT. This sequence encodes CARTPRATNTGELFF.

The CDR3 sequence: CSAFPSGGASETQYF. Written as DNA, the CDR3 is TGCAGTGCTTTTCCTAGCGGGGGGGCCTCTGAGACCCAGTACTTC. V usage is TRBV20-1 and J usage is TRBJ2-5; 12 nucleotides line up with TRBD2. CDR1 and CDR2 (germline): DFQATT, SNEGSKA (reference sequence). The CDR3 has 15 residues. With V trimmed by 5 bases and J by 5 bases, 9 bases remained unmatched.

This clonotype was counted between two and nine times. The chain carries TRBV5-1 and TRBJ2-3; TRBD1 is a possible D gene (6 bases). Germline V gene sequence: CDR1 SGHRS, CDR2 YFSETQ. The CDR3 is 16 residues long. Trimming left V 0 bases short and J 4 bases short, with 15 bases between. The chain's CDR3 is CASSLALTGWSDTQYF. CDR3 DNA sequence: TGCGCCAGCAGCTTGGCCCTGACAGGATGGTCAGATACGCAGTATTTT. Looking up the rest from reference TRBV5-1 and TRBJ2-3 gives the full variable domain: KAGVTQTPRYLIKTRGQQVTLSCSPISGHRSVSWYQQTPGQGLQFLFEYFSETQRNKGNFPGRFSGRQFSNSRSEMNVSTLELGDSALYLCASSLALTGWSDTQYFGPGTRLTVL.

This sequence joins TRBV6-2 or TRBV6-3 and TRBJ2-5, with 7 nucleotides matching TRBD1. This CDR3 is 15 amino acids long. CDR1 MNHEY and CDR2 SVGEGT come from the germline V gene. J gave up 3 bases and V 6 bases, and 10 bases lay outside the gene matches. CDR3 sequence: CASRTRGRGEETQYF. The CDR3, as DNA: TGTGCCAGCAGGACGAGGGGGCGAGGAGAAGAGACCCAGTACTTC.

The V call is TRBV6-5, the J call TRBJ1-2; D possibly corresponds to TRBD1 (5 bases). In germline, CDR1 is MNHEY, CDR2 SVGAGI. The CDR3 runs 14 residues. Trimming took off 2 bases at V and 2 bases at J, with 9 bases between the two ends. This chain's CDR3 is CASSYAAGNYGYTF. CDR3 DNA sequence: TGTGCCAGCAGTTACGCGGCAGGGAACTATGGCTACACCTTC.